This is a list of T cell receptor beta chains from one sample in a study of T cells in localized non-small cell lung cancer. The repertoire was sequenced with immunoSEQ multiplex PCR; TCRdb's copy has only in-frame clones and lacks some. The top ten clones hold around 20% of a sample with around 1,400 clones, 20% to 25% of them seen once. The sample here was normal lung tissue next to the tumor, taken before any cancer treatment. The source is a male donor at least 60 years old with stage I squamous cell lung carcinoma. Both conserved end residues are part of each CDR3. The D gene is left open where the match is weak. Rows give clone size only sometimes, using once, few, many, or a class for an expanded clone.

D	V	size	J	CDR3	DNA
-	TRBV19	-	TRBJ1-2	CASQAGDGYTF	TGTGCCAGTCAGGCAGGAGATGGCTACACCTTC
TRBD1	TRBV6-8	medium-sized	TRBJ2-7	CAIRAGTGGAYEQYF	TGTGCCATCAGAGCCGGGACAGGGGGAGCCTACGAGCAGTACTTC
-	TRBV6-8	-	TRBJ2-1	CASTESGGKNEQFF	TGTGCCAGCACTGAATCTGGGGGCAAAAATGAGCAGTTCTTC
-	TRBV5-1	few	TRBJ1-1	CASSLEGRGTEAFF	TGCGCCAGCAGCTTGGAGGGCAGGGGAACTGAAGCTTTCTTT
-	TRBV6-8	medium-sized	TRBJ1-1	CASSNTGNTEAFF	TGTGCCAGCAGTAATACAGGGAACACTGAAGCTTTCTTT
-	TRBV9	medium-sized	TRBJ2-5	CASSVLGTYQETQYF	TGTGCCAGCAGCGTCCTCGGGACATACCAAGAGACCCAGTACTTC
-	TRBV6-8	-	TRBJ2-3	CASSYSFGTDTQYF	TGTGCCAGCAGTTACTCGTTCGGCACAGATACGCAGTATTTT
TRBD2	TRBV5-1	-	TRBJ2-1	CASSSVPTSGSINEQFF	TGCGCCAGCAGCAGCGTCCCGACTAGCGGGAGTATTAATGAGCAGTTCTTC
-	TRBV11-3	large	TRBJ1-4	CASSLDDSSRISTNEKLFF	TGTGCCAGCAGCTTAGATGACTCTTCCCGAATTTCAACTAATGAAAAACTGTTTTTT
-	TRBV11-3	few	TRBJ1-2	CASSQGDSQTLYGYTF	TGTGCCAGCAGCCAGGGTGACAGCCAGACCCTCTATGGCTACACCTTC
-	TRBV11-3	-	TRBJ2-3	CASSLSSADGDTQYF	TGTGCCAGCAGCTTATCATCTGCGGATGGGGATACGCAGTATTTT
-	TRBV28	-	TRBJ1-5	CASSQGGSNQPQHF	TGTGCCAGCAGTCAGGGTGGGAGCAATCAGCCCCAGCATTTT
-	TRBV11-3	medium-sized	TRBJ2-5	CASSQEYPGTTYQETQYF	TGTGCCAGCAGCCAGGAATATCCCGGGACCACGTACCAAGAGACCCAGTACTTC
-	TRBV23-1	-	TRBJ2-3	CASSQDRAGYTQYF	TGCGCCAGCAGCCAAGATAGGGCGGGTTACACGCAGTATTTT
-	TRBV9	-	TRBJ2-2	CASSVVGSLDGELFF	TGTGCCAGCAGCGTAGTCGGGAGTTTGGACGGGGAGCTGTTTTTT
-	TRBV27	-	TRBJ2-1	CASSLSKAVDDEQFF	TGTGCCAGCAGTTTATCAAAAGCGGTGGACGATGAGCAGTTCTTC
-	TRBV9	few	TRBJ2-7	CASSVGVGGLSYEQYF	TGTGCCAGCAGCGTAGGGGTGGGCGGGCTCTCCTACGAGCAGTACTTC
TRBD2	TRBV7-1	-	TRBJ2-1	CASRLGTSGYNEQFF	TGTGCCAGCAGGCTGGGGACTAGCGGGTACAATGAGCAGTTCTTC
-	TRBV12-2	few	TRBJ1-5	CASSSGAPPDQPQHF	TGTGCCAGTTCCTCCGGGGCCCCACCGGACCAGCCCCAGCATTTT
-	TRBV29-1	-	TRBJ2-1	CSVVPPAHNEQFF	TGCAGCGTTGTACCGCCCGCCCACAATGAGCAGTTCTTC
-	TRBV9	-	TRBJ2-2	CASSVYYTGELFF	TGTGCCAGCAGCGTGTATTACACCGGGGAGCTGTTTTTT